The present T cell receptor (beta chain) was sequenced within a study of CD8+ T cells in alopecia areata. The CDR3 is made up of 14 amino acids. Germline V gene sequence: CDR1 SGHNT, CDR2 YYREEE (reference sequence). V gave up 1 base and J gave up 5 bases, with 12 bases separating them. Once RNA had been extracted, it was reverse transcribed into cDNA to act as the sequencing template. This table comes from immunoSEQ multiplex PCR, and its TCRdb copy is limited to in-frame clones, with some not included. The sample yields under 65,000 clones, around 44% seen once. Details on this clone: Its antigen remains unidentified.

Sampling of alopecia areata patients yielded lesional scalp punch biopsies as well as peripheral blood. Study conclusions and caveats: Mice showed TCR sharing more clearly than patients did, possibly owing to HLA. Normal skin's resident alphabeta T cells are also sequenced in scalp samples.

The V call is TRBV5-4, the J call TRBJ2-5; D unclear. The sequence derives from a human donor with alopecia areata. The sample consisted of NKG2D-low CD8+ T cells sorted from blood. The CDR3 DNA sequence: TGTGCCAGCAGCTTGTACGGATACCTGGAGACCCAGTACTTC. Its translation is CASSLYGYLETQYF.